A few counts support the clone carrying this T cell receptor beta chain. Its specificity is not known. This entry comes from a study of CD8 T cells in ankylosing spondylitis. Trimming took off 4 bases at V and 10 bases at J, with 20 bases between the two ends. Germline CDR1 LGHNA, CDR2 YSLEER. The length of the CDR3 is 15 residues. From the 5' RACE reads, TCRdb called clonotypes with MiXCR, one entry per CDR3 protein. Of about 140,000 distinct CDR3 sequences in the sample, 30% to 35% were seen once. Study observations and caveats: One TCR beta motif, made up of 7 or 8 highly homologous variants, appeared characteristic of ankylosing spondylitis blood. CD8+ cells made up the disease-linked clones, which were relatively rare in peripheral blood. Disease-linked clones were reportedly significantly enriched in matched ankylosing spondylitis synovial fluid. Several of the motif variants were reported before in synovial fluid and blood from reactive arthritis.

This receptor was identified in a male donor with ankylosing spondylitis. The chain is built from TRBV4-3 and TRBJ2-1; unclear D gene. The sequenced sample was synovial fluid, either unsorted or a sorted T cell fraction (not recorded which). The CDR3 nucleotides are TGCGCCAGCAGCCGGCATGAGTTTGGGTCTGGGGAGCAGTTCTTC. Encoded protein: CASSRHEFGSGEQFF.